The 8 T cell receptor beta chains reported below all come from one sample, sequenced in a study of T cells after yellow fever vaccination. TCRdb called the 5' RACE reads again in MiXCR, with one record for every CDR3 protein. The data contain approximately 550,000 distinct CDR3 sequences, around an eighth of them seen just once; the ten biggest clones take up 11% to 15%. The starting material was PBMCs, obtained on the day of the yellow fever booster vaccination. The receptors shown here come from a young man who received the YFV17D yellow fever vaccine.

The chain has TRBV4-3 and TRBJ2-3, with TRBD2 as a possible D gene (5 bases). V shed 1 base and J shed 2 bases, with 13 bases lying between them. The CDR3 is 16 amino acids. Germline CDR1 and CDR2: LGHNA and YSLEER. Here the CDR3 reads CASSQGAVAHTDTQYF. The CDR3 DNA follows: TGCGCCAGCAGCCAAGGGGCAGTAGCGCACACAGATACGCAGTATTTT.

A few counts support this clonotype. The chain uses TRBV7-3 and TRBJ2-6; D unresolved. Between the trimmed V and J ends, which lost 5 bases and 2 bases, there was a span of 10 bases. This CDR3 spans 15 amino acids. CDR1 SGHTA and CDR2 FQGTGA come from the germline V gene. For the CDR3, the DNA is TGTGCCAGCAGCCCAGAGACGGCTGGGGCCAACGTCCTGACTTTC. Amino acid sequence: CASSPETAGANVLTF. The full variable domain, rest sourced from reference TRBV7-3 and TRBJ2-6, is GAGVSQTPSNKVTEKGKYVELRCDPISGHTALYWYRQSLGQGPEFLIYFQGTGAADDSGLPNDRFFAVRPEGSVSTLKIQRTERGDSAVYLCASSPETAGANVLTFGAGSRLTVL.

J is TRBJ1-5 and V is TRBV28, with D perhaps matching TRBD1 (5 bases). CDR1 is MDHEN and CDR2 is SYDVKM in the germline V gene. The V end lost 5 bases, the J end lost 0 bases, and 17 bases lay between the germline ends. This CDR3 comprises 17 residues. The CDR3 region has the DNA TGTGCCAGCAGTCCCCCCGGGACGCCGGATAGCAATCAGCCCCAGCATTTT. Translated: CASSPPGTPDSNQPQHF.

This clonotype was counted between two and nine times. The V call is TRBV6-6, the J call TRBJ2-5; D is unresolved. Germline CDR1 reads MNHNY; CDR2 reads SVGAGI (reference sequence). The CDR3 runs to 12 residues. With 3 bases removed from V and 4 bases from J, the gap between germline ends came to 6 bases. DNA for the CDR3: TGTGCCAGCAGTTATATGGGAGAGACCCAGTACTTC. It yields the protein CASSYMGETQYF.

The chain couples TRBV15 to TRBJ2-5; either TRBD1 or TRBD2 may supply D (5 bases each). The germline V gene has CDR1 LNHNV and CDR2 YYDKDF (reference sequence). The length of the CDR3 is 15 residues. The germline V and J ends were trimmed by 4 bases and 3 bases, with 15 bases remaining between them. In nucleotides, the CDR3 is TGTGCCACCAGCACCCTCCCTAGCAGGGAAGAGACCCAGTACTTC. Protein sequence: CATSTLPSREETQYF.

In this sample, this clonotype turned up many times. The genes are TRBV4-2 and TRBJ1-4; maybe TRBD1 (6 bases). CDR1 is LGHNA, CDR2 YNFKEQ, per germline. The ends were cut back, 0 bases at V and 8 bases at J, with 16 bases in the middle. This CDR3 is 16 amino acids long. As DNA, the CDR3 is TGTGCCAGCAGCCAAGACATTAGTGCGACAGGAGAAAAACTGTTTTTT. Protein product: CASSQDISATGEKLFF.

This chain links TRBV5-1 with TRBJ2-1, with 9 bases aligning to TRBD1. Trimming cost V 4 bases and J 7 bases; bases outside gene matches: 9. CDR1 is SGHRS and CDR2 is YFSETQ in the germline V gene. This CDR3 comprises 15 residues. In DNA form, the CDR3 reads TGCGCCAGCAGCGGGGGACAGGGACGATTTAATGAGCAGTTCTTC. Amino acid sequence: CASSGGQGRFNEQFF. The whole variable domain, remainder taken from reference TRBV5-1 and TRBJ2-1, is KAGVTQTPRYLIKTRGQQVTLSCSPISGHRSVSWYQQTPGQGLQFLFEYFSETQRNKGNFPGRFSGRQFSNSRSEMNVSTLELGDSALYLCASSGGQGRFNEQFFGPGTRLTVL.

This clonotype has just a few counts. V usage is TRBV9 and J usage is TRBJ2-1; D is tentatively TRBD1 or TRBD2 (5 bases each). In germline, CDR1 is SGDLS, CDR2 YYNGEE. This CDR3 has 15 residues. V was shortened by 0 bases and J by 7 bases, with 14 bases between the two germline ends. The CDR3 loop reads CASSVGGSWGNEQFF. CDR3 coding DNA: TGTGCCAGCAGCGTAGGTGGTTCCTGGGGGAATGAGCAGTTCTTC.